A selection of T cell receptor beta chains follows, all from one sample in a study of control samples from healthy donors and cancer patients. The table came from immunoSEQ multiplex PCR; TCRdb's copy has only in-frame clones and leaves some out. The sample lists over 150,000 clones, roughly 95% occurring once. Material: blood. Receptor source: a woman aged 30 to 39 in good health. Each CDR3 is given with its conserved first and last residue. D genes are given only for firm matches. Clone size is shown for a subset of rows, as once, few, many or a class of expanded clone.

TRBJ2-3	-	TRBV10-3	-	TGTGCCATCAGTATTACAAAGGCCGGCACAGATACGCAGTATTTT	CAISITKAGTDTQYF
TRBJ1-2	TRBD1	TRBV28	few	TGTGCCAGCAGTGACAGACAGGGTTCGTGGGATGGCTACACCTTC	CASSDRQGSWDGYTF
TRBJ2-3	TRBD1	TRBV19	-	TGTGCCAGTAGGGACAGGGGCACAGATACGCAGTATTTT	CASRDRGTDTQYF
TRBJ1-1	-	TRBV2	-	TGTGCCACGAAATTAGATCTTGCTGAAGCTTTCTTT	CATKLDLAEAFF
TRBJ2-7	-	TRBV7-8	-	TGTGCCAGCAGCTTAGCAGGGTACGGCTACGAGCAGTACTTC	CASSLAGYGYEQYF
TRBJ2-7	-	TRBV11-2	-	TGTGCCAGCAGATCCATAAGGTCAGGGGAATACGAGCAGTACTTC	CASRSIRSGEYEQYF
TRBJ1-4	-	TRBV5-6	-	TGTGCCAGCAGCCCGGGACACGGCAGTGCAACTAATGAAAAACTGTTTTTT	CASSPGHGSATNEKLFF
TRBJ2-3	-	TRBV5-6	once	TGTGCCAGCAGCTTGAATGGACAGAGCACAGATACGCAGTATTTT	CASSLNGQSTDTQYF
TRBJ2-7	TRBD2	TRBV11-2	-	TGTGCCAGCAGCTTAGGGCTAGCGGTCTTGTACGAGCAGTACTTC	CASSLGLAVLYEQYF
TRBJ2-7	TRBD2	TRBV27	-	TGTGCCAGCAGTCCAAAGGGACTAGCGGGAGTCTACGAGCAGTACTTC	CASSPKGLAGVYEQYF
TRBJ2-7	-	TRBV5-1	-	TGCGCCAGCAGCTTGGGACCCGGGCGGGACTACGAGCAGTACTTC	CASSLGPGRDYEQYF
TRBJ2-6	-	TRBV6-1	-	TGTGCCAGCAGGGAAGGGGGGGGGCGTGGGGCCAACGTCCTGACTTTC	CASREGGGRGANVLTF
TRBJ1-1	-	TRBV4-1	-	TGCGCCAGCAGAGGACCCCTTCGGAACACTGAAGCTTTCTTT	CASRGPLRNTEAFF
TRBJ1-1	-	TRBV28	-	TGTGCCAGCAGCCCGGCGACAGGGAACACTGAAGCTTTCTTT	CASSPATGNTEAFF
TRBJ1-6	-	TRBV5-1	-	TGCGCCAGCAGCTTGGGACAGCTAGATTATCCCTATAATTCACCCCTCCACTTT	CASSLGQLDYPYNSPLHF
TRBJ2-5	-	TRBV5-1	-	TGCGCCAGCAGCTTGACAGGCAAGCAAGAGACCCAGTACTTC	CASSLTGKQETQYF
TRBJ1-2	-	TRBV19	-	TGTGCCAGTAGTATTGGATCGGGTATGTCCTATGGCTACACCTTC	CASSIGSGMSYGYTF
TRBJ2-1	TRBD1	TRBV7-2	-	TGTGCCAGCAGTCCCGACAGGGGGCCCTACAATGAGCAGTTCTTC	CASSPDRGPYNEQFF
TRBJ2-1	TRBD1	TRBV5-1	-	TGCGCCAGCAGCCTGCTTCAGGGGGCTAGCTCCTACAATGAGCAGTTCTTC	CASSLLQGASSYNEQFF
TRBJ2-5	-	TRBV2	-	TGTGCCAGCCGCCTCCAAGAGACCCAGTACTTC	CASRLQETQYF
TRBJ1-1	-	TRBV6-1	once	TGTGCCAGCAGTGAATCGCGGGGGCACGGGAGGAACACTGAAGCTTTCTTT	CASSESRGHGRNTEAFF
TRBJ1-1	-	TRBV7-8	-	TGTGCCAGCAGCGCGTGGGACTCGTTGAACACTGAAGCTTTCTTT	CASSAWDSLNTEAFF
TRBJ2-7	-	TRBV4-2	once	TGTGCCAGCAGCCAAGGCCTAGCGCCCAGCGAGCAGTACTTC	CASSQGLAPSEQYF
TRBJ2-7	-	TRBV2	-	TGTGCCAGCGCGAGGGCAGGCCTCTCCTACGAGCAGTACTTC	CASARAGLSYEQYF
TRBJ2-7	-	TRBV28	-	TGTGCCAGCAGTTTCGCAAGCCGCCTTACCTACGAGCAGTACTTC	CASSFASRLTYEQYF
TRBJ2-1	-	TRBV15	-	TGTGCCACCAGCGATCTTAGGGGCTACAATGAGCAGTTCTTC	CATSDLRGYNEQFF
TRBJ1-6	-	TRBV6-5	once	TGTGCCAGCACCCAACTAGGGACAATCAATTCACCCCTCCACTTT	CASTQLGTINSPLHF
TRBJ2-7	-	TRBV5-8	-	TGTGCCAGCAGCTTGGGGGGATCGCCTGAGCAGTACTTC	CASSLGGSPEQYF
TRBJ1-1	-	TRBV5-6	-	TGTGCCAGCAGCTTAACGACATTTTGGGGCACTGAAGCTTTCTTT	CASSLTTFWGTEAFF
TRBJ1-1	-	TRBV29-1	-	TGCAGCGTTGAGATCACCCAGAACACTGAAGCTTTCTTT	CSVEITQNTEAFF
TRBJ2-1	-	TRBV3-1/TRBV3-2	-	TGTGCCAGCACTCCCGGGCCCCCCCTTGCCAATGAGCAGTTCTTC	CASTPGPPLANEQFF
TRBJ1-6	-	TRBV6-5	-	TGTGCCAGCACCGGACAGAATTCACCCCTCCACTTT	CASTGQNSPLHF
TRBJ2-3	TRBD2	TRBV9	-	TGTGCCAGCAGCGTAGGGGGGACTAGCGCGGCAGATACGCAGTATTTT	CASSVGGTSAADTQYF
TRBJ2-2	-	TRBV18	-	TGTGCCAGCTCACCCATAGAAAACACCGGGGAGCTGTTTTTT	CASSPIENTGELFF
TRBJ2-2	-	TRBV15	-	TGTGCCACCAAACTATGGTCAAGTTCCGGGGAGCTGTTTTTT	CATKLWSSSGELFF
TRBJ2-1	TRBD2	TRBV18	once	TGTGCCAGCTCGAACACCACTATCCCGGGGGCTAGCGGGAGTAATGAGCAGTTCTTC	CASSNTTIPGASGSNEQFF
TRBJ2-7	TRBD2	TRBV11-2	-	TGTGCCAGCAGCTCGAACCGCGGGACGCGGGGGGAGCAGTACTTC	CASSSNRGTRGEQYF
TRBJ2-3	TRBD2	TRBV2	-	TGTGCCAGCAGTGTTATAGCGGGGGGGTTGAGTAGCACAGATACGCAGTATTTT	CASSVIAGGLSSTDTQYF
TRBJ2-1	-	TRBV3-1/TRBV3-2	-	TGTGCCAGCAGCCAAGAGACCAGACCCTACAATGAGCAGTTCTTC	CASSQETRPYNEQFF
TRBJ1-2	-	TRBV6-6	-	TGTGCCACCACCACTCAGGGCCGTGGCTACACCTTC	CATTTQGRGYTF